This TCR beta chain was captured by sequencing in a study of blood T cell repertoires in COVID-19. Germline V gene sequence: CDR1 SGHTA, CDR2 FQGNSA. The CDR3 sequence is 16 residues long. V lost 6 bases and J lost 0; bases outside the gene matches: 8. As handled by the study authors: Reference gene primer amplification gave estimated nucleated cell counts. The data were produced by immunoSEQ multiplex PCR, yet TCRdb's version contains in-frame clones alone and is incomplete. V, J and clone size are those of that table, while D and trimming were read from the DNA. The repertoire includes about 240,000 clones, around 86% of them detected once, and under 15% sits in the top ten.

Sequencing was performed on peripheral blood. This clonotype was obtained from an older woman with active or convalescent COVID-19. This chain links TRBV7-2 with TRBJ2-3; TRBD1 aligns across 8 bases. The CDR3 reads CASRLTGVPSTDTQYF. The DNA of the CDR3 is TGTGCCAGCAGGCTGACAGGGGTCCCAAGCACAGATACGCAGTATTTT.